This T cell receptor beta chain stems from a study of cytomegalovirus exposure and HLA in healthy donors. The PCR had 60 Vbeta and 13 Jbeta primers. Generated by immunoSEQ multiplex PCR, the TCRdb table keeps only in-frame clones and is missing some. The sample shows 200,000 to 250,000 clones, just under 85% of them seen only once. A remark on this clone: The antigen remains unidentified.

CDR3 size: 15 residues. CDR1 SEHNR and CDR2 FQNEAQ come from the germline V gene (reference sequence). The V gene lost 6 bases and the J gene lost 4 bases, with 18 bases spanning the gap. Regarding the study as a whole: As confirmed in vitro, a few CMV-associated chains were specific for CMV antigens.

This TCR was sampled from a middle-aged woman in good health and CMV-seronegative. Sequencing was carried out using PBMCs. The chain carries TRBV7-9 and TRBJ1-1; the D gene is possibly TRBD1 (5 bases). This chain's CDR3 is CASSPTGVGVTEAFF. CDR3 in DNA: TGTGCCAGCAGTCCCACCGGTGTAGGGGTCACTGAAGCTTTCTTT.